What follows is one T cell receptor (beta chain) and its context. The sample comes from a study of T cells expressing NK-cell markers. Study summary: Out of eight donors sequenced, seven tested HCMV-seropositive and the remaining one seronegative.

TCRdb processed the 5' RACE reads again and assigns one entry to each CDR3 protein, with no DNA. In all, the sample yields about 170,000 distinct CDR3 sequences. CDR3 length equals 16 residues. In germline, CDR1 is MNHEY, CDR2 SVGAGI. The chain combines TRBV6-5 with TRBJ2-5; absent DNA, TCRdb's TRBD1 call cannot be checked. The specimen was blood T cells: a sorted CD56 or NKG2C T cell subset, CD4+ or CD8+ T cells, or bulk PBMC T cells (not recorded which). The TCR originated in a man aged 18 to 69 in good health. CDR3: CASSYGGQGAGETQYF.